This TCR beta chain was retrieved from a study of CD8 T cells in Susac syndrome. Overall study: Intravenous immunoglobulin alone or corticosteroids were being given to patients with Susac syndrome at blood draw, unless they were therapy-naive.

Random hexamers were used to reverse transcribe an amount of roughly 0.45 to 1 ug RNA. By means of immunoSEQ multiplex PCR, TCR beta CDR3 spanning 54 Vbeta and 13 Jbeta underwent amplification. TCRdb called the immunoSEQ multiplex PCR reads again in MiXCR, with one record for every CDR3 protein. The data contain 150,000 to 200,000 distinct CDR3 sequences, approximately 94% of them singletons. This CDR3 comprises 15 residues. V lost 4 bases and J lost 0, with 7 bases in between. The germline V gene has CDR1 LGHNA and CDR2 YSLEER. Sequencing of TCR beta covered CD8+ and CD4+ T cells obtained from blood. Negative isolation was used for CD8+ and CD4+ T cells, and FACS enrichment was applied to TEMRA cells.

V usage is TRBV4-3 and J usage is TRBJ2-6; D may be TRBD1 (5 bases). This clonotype was sampled from a human donor with Susac syndrome. Sequencing was performed on CD4+ T cells from PBMCs. The DNA for the CDR3 is TGCGCCAGCAGCCGTCAGGGCTCTGGGGCCAACGTCCTGACTTTC. Its translation: CASSRQGSGANVLTF.